The T cell receptor beta chain under discussion was sequenced for a study of blood T cell repertoires in COVID-19. As for the study in general: Material from acute and convalescent COVID-19 was sourced from the United States, Italy and Spain.

TCRdb's copy holds only in-frame clones and misses some; the assay was immunoSEQ multiplex PCR. The table has 75,000 to 80,000 clones, 65% to 90% seen once. V lost 4 bases to trimming and J lost 9 bases, with 19 bases between them. The CDR3 totals 15 residues. The germline CDR1 and CDR2 sequences are MGHRA and YSYEKL. A few counts support this clone. V gene TRBV4-1 combines with J gene TRBJ2-1; D might be TRBD1 (6 bases). The TCR comes from a human donor in a cohort sampled during active COVID-19. The sample consisted of peripheral blood. CDR3 amino acids: CASSLPGTTLGEQFF. As DNA, the CDR3 is TGCGCCAGCAGCCTACCCGGGACAACCCTTGGTGAGCAGTTCTTC.